The T cell receptor (beta chain) described here comes from a study of T and B cells in COVID-19 patients. Study-wide results and limits: There were around 2,300 TCR clusters exclusive to the recovered cohort, around 32 with low generation probability.

Blood genomic DNA input for TRB amplification was 250-500 ng. BIOMED2 TRB-A/B primer pools were used in multiplex TRB PCR. A single record per CDR3 protein comes from TCRdb applying MiXCR to the multiplex PCR reads. The data show 11,000 to 15,000 distinct CDR3 sequences, 29% seen once. This clonotype qualifies as medium-sized. Its antigen is unknown. After removal of 0 bases from V and 10 bases from J, the junction contained 6 bases not matched to a gene. Germline lookup yields CDR1 MNHNS and CDR2 SASEGT. The CDR3 is 15 residues long. The sequenced sample consisted of blood. The genes are TRBV6-1 and TRBJ2-2, with 9 bases lining up with TRBD1. The clonotype originates from a human donor who had recovered from COVID-19. This CDR3 reads CASSEATGGGVELFF. The CDR3 region has the DNA TGTGCCAGCAGTGAAGCGACAGGGGGTGGCGTGGAGCTGTTTTTT.